The rows below give T cell receptor beta chains drawn from one sample of a study of T-cell memory formation after mild COVID-19. TCRdb reanalysed the 5' RACE reads using MiXCR and keeps one entry per CDR3 protein. The table includes 150,000 to 200,000 distinct CDR3 sequences, around a third detected once. Sequences were obtained from PBMCs or a T cell subset sorted from them (not recorded which). The receptors here all came from an adult woman who had mild COVID-19 (a few samples of this study predate the infection). Cell type and time point are not known. CDR3s include the opening cysteine and the closing phenylalanine or tryptophan. The D gene is left open where the match is weak. For some rows the clone size is stated as once, few or many, or as a class when expanded; others skip it.

TRBJ1-3,-,-,TRBV5-1,TGCGCCAGCAGCTACAGTGGGGCCGGTGGAAACACCATATATTTT,CASSYSGAGGNTIYF
TRBJ2-7,-,-,TRBV6-2/TRBV6-3,TGTGCCAGCAGTCCCGGACTCGAACCCTACGAGCAGTACTTC,CASSPGLEPYEQYF
TRBJ2-3,TRBD1,-,TRBV30,TGTGCCTGGAGTGTAGGGACAGACACAGATACGCAGTATTTT,CAWSVGTDTDTQYF
TRBJ2-2,-,-,TRBV5-1,TGCGCCAGCAGCCTAGAGATCCGACAGTCCACCGGGGAGCTGTTTTTT,CASSLEIRQSTGELFF
TRBJ1-1,TRBD1,-,TRBV3-1,TGTGCCAGCAGCCACGGACAGGGTAACACTGAAGCTTTCTTT,CASSHGQGNTEAFF
TRBJ2-3,-,-,TRBV20-1,TGCAGTGCTAGAGATCTCGGAGGGATAAGGCATACGCAGTATTTT,CSARDLGGIRHTQYF
TRBJ2-7,-,few,TRBV7-9,TGTGCCAGCAGCTTAGGCCTTACAGGGACCTACGAGCAGTACTTC,CASSLGLTGTYEQYF
TRBJ2-1,-,-,TRBV7-3,TGTGCCAGCAGCTCTGGGGGAGGTGGATACAATGAGCAGTTCTTC,CASSSGGGGYNEQFF
TRBJ1-2,-,-,TRBV2,TGTGCCAGCAGTGGGCACGGGGGAATGAGTGGCTACACCTTC,CASSGHGGMSGYTF
TRBJ1-3,TRBD1,-,TRBV7-9,TGTGCCAGCAGCTTAGGGGGACAGATCTCTGGAAACACCATATATTTT,CASSLGGQISGNTIYF
TRBJ2-1,TRBD2,-,TRBV6-5,TGTGCCAGCAGGATCGCGGGGGGAACCTACAATGAGCAGTTCTTC,CASRIAGGTYNEQFF
TRBJ2-1,TRBD2,-,TRBV7-2,TGTGCCAGCAGCCCGAGACGGGGACTAGCGGTGGGTGAGCAGTTCTTC,CASSPRRGLAVGEQFF
TRBJ1-1,-,-,TRBV4-2,TGTGCCAGCAGCCAAGGGCAAGGGAACACTGAAGCTTTCTTT,CASSQGQGNTEAFF
TRBJ2-2,-,-,TRBV15,TGTGCCACCAGCAGAGACAGGACCGGGGAGCTGTTTTTT,CATSRDRTGELFF